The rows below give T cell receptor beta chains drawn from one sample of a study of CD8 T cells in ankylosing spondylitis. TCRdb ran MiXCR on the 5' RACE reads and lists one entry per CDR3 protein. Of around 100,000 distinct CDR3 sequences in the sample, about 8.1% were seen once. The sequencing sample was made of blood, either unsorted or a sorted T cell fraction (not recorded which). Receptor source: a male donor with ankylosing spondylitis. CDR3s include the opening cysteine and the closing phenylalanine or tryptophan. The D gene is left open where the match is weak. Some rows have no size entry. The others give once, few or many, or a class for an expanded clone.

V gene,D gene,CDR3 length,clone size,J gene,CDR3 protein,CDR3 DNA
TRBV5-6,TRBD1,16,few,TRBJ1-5,CASSLRGQGSNQPQHF,TGTGCCAGCAGCTTGAGAGGACAGGGGAGCAATCAGCCCCAGCATTTT
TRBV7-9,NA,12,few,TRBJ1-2,CASSLGTQGYTF,TGTGCCAGCAGCTTAGGGACTCAGGGCTACACCTTC
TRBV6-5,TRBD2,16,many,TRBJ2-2,CASSYGLAGGTGELFF,TGTGCCAGCAGTTACGGTCTAGCGGGAGGCACCGGGGAGCTGTTTTTT
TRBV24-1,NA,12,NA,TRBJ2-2,CATTSNTGELFF,TGTGCCACCACCTCGAACACCGGGGAGCTGTTTTTT
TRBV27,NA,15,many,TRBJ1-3,CASSLRGYGGNTIYF,TGTGCCAGCAGTCTCCGCGGGTATGGTGGAAACACCATATATTTT
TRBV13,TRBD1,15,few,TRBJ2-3,CASSWAGGAVRAQYF,TGTGCCAGCAGTTGGGCAGGGGGCGCCGTTCGGGCGCAGTATTTT
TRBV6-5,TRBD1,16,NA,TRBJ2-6,CASSLGQLSGANVLTF,TGTGCCAGCAGTTTGGGACAGCTCTCTGGGGCCAACGTCCTGACTTTC
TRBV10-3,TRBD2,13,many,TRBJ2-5,CARGGGDQETQYF,TGTGCCAGGGGGGGAGGGGACCAAGAGACCCAGTACTTC
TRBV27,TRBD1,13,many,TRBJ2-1,CATQGQGGNEQFF,TGTGCCACCCAGGGACAGGGGGGCAATGAGCAGTTCTTC
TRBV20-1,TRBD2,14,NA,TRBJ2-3,CSPLRKRETDTQYF,TGCAGTCCCCTACGGAAGCGGGAGACAGATACGCAGTATTTT
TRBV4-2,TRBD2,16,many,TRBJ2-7,CASSQEGGDVPYEQYF,TGTGCCAGCAGCCAAGAGGGGGGGGATGTCCCCTACGAGCAGTACTTC
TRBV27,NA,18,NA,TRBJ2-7,CASQTIVTSRGRAYEQYF,TGTGCCAGCCAGACGATCGTCACTAGTAGGGGGAGGGCCTACGAGCAGTACTTC
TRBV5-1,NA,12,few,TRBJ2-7,CASRAGVGEQYF,TGCGCCAGCAGGGCAGGGGTGGGCGAGCAGTACTTC
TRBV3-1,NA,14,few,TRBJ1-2,CASSSRGTGYGYTF,TGTGCCAGCAGCTCCCGCGGGACGGGCTATGGCTACACCTTC
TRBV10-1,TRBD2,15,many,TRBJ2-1,CASSLELAGDNEQFF,TGCGCCAGCAGTTTAGAACTAGCGGGAGATAATGAGCAGTTCTTC
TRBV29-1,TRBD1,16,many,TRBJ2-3,CSVEGQGAPSTDTQYF,TGCAGCGTTGAGGGACAGGGGGCTCCTAGCACAGATACGCAGTATTTT
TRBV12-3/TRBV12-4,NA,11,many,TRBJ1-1,CASSFGWGAFF,TGTGCCAGCAGTTTCGGATGGGGGGCTTTCTTT
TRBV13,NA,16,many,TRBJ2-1,CASSLWREGSYNEQFF,TGTGCCAGCAGCCTGTGGCGGGAAGGATCCTACAATGAGCAGTTCTTC
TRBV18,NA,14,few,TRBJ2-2,CASSPNPGTGELFF,TGTGCCAGCTCACCTAACCCAGGCACCGGGGAGCTGTTTTTT
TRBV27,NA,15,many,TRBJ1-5,CASSPRGGSNQPQHF,TGTGCCAGCAGTCCCCGGGGGGGGAGCAATCAGCCCCAGCATTTT
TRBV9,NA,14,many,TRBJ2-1,CASSPSLSYNEQFF,TGTGCCAGCAGTCCTAGTCTTTCCTACAATGAGCAGTTCTTC
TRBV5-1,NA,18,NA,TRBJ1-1,CASSGVVGSGRPNTEAFF,TGCGCCAGCAGCGGGGTGGTGGGGTCTGGGCGGCCCAACACTGAAGCTTTCTTT
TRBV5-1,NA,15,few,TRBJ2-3,CASSLRRSFTDTQYF,TGCGCCAGCAGCTTGAGACGCTCTTTCACAGATACGCAGTATTTT
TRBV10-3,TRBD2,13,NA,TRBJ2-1,CAISIGGRTRRFF,TGTGCCATCAGTATCGGCGGGAGAACCCGAAGGTTCTTC
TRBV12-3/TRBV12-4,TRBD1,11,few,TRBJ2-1,CASSLGTGVFF,TGTGCCAGCAGTTTAGGGACAGGGGTATTCTTC
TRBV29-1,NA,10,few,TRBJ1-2,CSVVDVGYTF,TGCAGCGTTGTTGACGTCGGCTACACCTTC
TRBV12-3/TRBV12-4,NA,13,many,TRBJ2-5,CASTMGVRETQYF,TGTGCCAGCACGATGGGGGTTCGAGAGACCCAGTACTTC
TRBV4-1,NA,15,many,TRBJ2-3,CASSQAVSAGDTQYF,TGCGCCAGCAGCCAAGCGGTCTCCGCGGGAGATACGCAGTATTTT
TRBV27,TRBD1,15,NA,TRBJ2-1,CASSPGQGTDNEQFF,TGTGCCAGCAGTCCGGGACAGGGGACGGACAATGAGCAGTTCTTC
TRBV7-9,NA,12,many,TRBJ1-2,CASSLGGYGYTF,TGTGCCAGCAGCCTCGGGGGCTATGGCTACACCTTC
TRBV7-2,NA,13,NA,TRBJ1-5,CASSPDSNQPQHF,TGTGCCAGCAGCCCCGATAGCAATCAGCCCCAGCATTTT
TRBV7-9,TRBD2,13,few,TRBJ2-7,CASSWTSSYEQYF,TGTGCCAGCAGCTGGACTAGCAGCTACGAGCAGTACTTC
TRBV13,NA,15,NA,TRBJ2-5,CASSLNLAPQETQYF,TGTGCCAGCAGCTTAAACCTAGCGCCCCAAGAGACCCAGTACTTC
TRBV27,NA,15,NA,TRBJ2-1,CASSFGVAVYNEQFF,TGTGCCAGCAGTTTTGGGGTAGCGGTATACAATGAGCAGTTCTTC
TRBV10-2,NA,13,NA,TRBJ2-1,CASSEGRVNEQFF,TGCGCCAGCAGTGAGGGCAGGGTCAACGAGCAGTTCTTC
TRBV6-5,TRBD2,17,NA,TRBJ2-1,CASSYSGPGLAGVEQFF,TGTGCCAGCAGTTACTCGGGACCGGGACTAGCGGGAGTTGAGCAGTTCTTC
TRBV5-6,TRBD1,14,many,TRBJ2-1,CASRDRVKLNEQFF,TGTGCCAGCAGGGACAGGGTGAAACTAAATGAGCAGTTCTTC
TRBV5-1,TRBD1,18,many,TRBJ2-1,CASSLLSQGVSLYNEQFF,TGCGCCAGCAGCCTCTTATCCCAGGGGGTCTCTCTCTACAATGAGCAGTTCTTC
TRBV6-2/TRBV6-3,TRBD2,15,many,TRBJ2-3,CASSTGTSGGDTQYF,TGTGCCAGCAGCACCGGGACTAGCGGGGGTGATACGCAGTATTTT
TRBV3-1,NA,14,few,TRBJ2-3,CASSQGGGTDTQYF,TGTGCCAGCAGCCAAGGCGGTGGGACAGATACGCAGTATTTT
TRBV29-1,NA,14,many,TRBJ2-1,CSVEGILHYNEQFF,TGCAGCGTTGAAGGTATACTGCATTACAATGAGCAGTTCTTC
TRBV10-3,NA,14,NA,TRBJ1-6,CAISDLRPNSPLHF,TGTGCCATCAGTGATTTGCGACCTAATTCACCCCTCCACTTT
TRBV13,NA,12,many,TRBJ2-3,CASSVRTDTQYF,TGTGCCAGCAGCGTACGCACAGATACGCAGTATTTT
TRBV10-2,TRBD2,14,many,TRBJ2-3,CASSLSGRTDTQYF,TGCGCCAGCAGTCTAAGCGGGAGGACAGATACGCAGTATTTT
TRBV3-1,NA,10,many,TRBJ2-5,CASSQETQYF,TGTGCCAGCAGCCAAGAGACCCAGTACTTC
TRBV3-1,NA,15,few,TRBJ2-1,CASSQPTSFYNEQFF,TGTGCCAGCAGCCAACCAACTAGCTTCTACAATGAGCAGTTCTTC